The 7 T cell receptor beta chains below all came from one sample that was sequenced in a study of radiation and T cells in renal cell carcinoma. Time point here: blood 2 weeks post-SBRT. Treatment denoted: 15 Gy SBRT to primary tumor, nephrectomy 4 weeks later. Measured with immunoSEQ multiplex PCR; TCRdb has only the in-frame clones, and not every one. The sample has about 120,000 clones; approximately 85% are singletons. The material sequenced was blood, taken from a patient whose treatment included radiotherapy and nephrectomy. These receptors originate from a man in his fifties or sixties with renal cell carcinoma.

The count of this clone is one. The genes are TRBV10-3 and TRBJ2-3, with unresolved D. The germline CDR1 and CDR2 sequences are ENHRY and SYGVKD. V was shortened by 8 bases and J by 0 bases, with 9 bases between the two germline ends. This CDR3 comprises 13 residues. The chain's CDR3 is CAIGLLSTDTQYF. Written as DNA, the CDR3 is TGTGCCATCGGATTACTCAGCACAGATACGCAGTATTTT.

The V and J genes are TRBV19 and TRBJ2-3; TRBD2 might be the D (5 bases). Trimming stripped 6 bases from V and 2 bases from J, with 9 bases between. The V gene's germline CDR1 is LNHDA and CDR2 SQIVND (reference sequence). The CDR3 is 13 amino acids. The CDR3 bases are TGTGCCAGTAGGGACTCGCCCACAGATACGCAGTATTTT. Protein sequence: CASRDSPTDTQYF.

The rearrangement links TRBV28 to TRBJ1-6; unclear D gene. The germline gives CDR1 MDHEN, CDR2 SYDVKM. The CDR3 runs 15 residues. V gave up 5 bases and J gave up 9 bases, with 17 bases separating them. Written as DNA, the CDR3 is TGTGCCAGCAGTGTTGTTCCTTTATCGGGTTCACCCCTCCACTTT. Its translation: CASSVVPLSGSPLHF. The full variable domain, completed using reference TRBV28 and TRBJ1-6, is DVKVTQSSRYLVKRTGEKVFLECVQDMDHENMFWYRQDPGLGLRLIYFSYDVKMKEKGDIPEGYSVSREKKERFSLILESASTNQTSMYLCASSVVPLSGSPLHFGNGTRLTVT.

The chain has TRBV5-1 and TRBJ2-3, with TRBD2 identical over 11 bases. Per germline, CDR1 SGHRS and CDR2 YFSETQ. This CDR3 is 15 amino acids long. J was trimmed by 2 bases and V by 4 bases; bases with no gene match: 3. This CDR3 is CASSRLAGITDTQYF. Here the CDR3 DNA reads TGCGCCAGCAGCCGACTAGCGGGGATCACAGATACGCAGTATTTT.

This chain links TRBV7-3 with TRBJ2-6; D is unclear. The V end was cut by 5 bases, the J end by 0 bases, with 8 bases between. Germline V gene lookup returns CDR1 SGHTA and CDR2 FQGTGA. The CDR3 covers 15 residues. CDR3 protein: CASSLDTSGANVLTF. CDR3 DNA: TGTGCCAGCAGCCTAGACACCTCTGGGGCCAACGTCCTGACTTTC.

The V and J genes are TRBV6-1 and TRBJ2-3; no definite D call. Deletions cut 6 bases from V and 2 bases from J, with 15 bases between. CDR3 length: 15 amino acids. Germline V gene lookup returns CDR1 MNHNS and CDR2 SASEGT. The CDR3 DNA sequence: TGTGCCAGCAGATTAACCAACGCCCACACAGATACGCAGTATTTT. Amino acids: CASRLTNAHTDTQYF.

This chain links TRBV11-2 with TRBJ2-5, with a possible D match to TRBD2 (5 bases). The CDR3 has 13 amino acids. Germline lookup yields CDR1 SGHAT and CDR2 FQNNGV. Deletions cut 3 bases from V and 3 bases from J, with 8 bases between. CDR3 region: CASSLGSKETQYF. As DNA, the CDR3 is TGTGCCAGCAGCTTGGGGAGCAAAGAGACCCAGTACTTC.